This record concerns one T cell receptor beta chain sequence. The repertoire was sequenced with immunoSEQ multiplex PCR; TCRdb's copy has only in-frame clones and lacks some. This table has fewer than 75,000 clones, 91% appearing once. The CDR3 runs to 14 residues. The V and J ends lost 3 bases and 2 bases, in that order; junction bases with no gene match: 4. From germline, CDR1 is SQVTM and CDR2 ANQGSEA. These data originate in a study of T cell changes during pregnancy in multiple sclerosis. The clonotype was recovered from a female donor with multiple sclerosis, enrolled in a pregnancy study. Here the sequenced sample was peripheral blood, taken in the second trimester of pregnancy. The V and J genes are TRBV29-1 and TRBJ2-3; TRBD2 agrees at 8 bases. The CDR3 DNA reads TGCAGCGTTGAGATAGCGGGGTTCACAGATACGCAGTATTTT. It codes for CSVEIAGFTDTQYF.